One sample yielded the 18 T cell receptor beta chains listed below, sequenced in a study of blood T cell repertoires in COVID-19. The repertoire was sequenced with immunoSEQ multiplex PCR; TCRdb's copy has only in-frame clones and lacks some. The sample contains about 270,000 clones, around 89% of which appear only once. Sequencing was performed on PBMCs or T cells enriched from blood (not recorded which). The receptors were sampled from a woman between 18 and 29 years old who had recovered from COVID-19.

This rearrangement joins TRBV29-1 to TRBJ2-7, with TRBD1 matching 9 bases. The CDR3 is made up of 15 amino acids. V was clipped by 1 base and J by 1 base; unmatched bases: 5. The germline CDR1 and CDR2 sequences are SQVTM and ANQGSEA. The CDR3 region is CSVEGVTGGSYEQYF. CDR3 sequence (DNA): TGCAGCGTTGAAGGTGTGACAGGGGGGTCCTACGAGCAGTACTTC.

This chain joins TRBV10-3 and TRBJ1-1; 9 nucleotides line up with TRBD1. Germline V lookup: CDR1 ENHRY, CDR2 SYGVKD. The junction had 6 bases not matched to a gene; V was cut back by 4 bases and J by 3 bases. The CDR3 length is 15 residues. The CDR3 loop reads CAISAGTGRHTEAFF. CDR3 DNA sequence: TGTGCCATCAGTGCGGGGACAGGGAGGCACACTGAAGCTTTCTTT.

V is TRBV5-4 and J is TRBJ2-1, with 7 nucleotides matching TRBD2. This CDR3 contains 14 residues. V was pared by 2 bases and J by 6 bases, with 5 bases of the junction left unmatched. Germline V lookup: CDR1 SGHNT, CDR2 YYREEE (reference sequence). For the CDR3, the DNA is TGTGCCAGCAGCTTTGAGCGGGACCCCAATGAGCAGTTCTTC. Protein sequence: CASSFERDPNEQFF.

The chain combines TRBV2 with TRBJ2-7, with D maybe TRBD2 (5 bases). This CDR3 is 14 amino acids long. Per the germline V gene, CDR1 is SNHLY and CDR2 is FYNNEI. V dropped 3 bases and J dropped 3 bases, with 12 bases sitting between them. As DNA, the CDR3 is TGTGCCAGCAGTGACCGGGTAGGACTCTACGAGCAGTACTTC. Residues: CASSDRVGLYEQYF.

The rearrangement links TRBV25-1 to TRBJ1-1; 7 bases agree with TRBD1. Germline assignment: CDR1 MGHDK and CDR2 SYGVNS. After removal of 7 bases from V and 5 bases from J, the junction contained 7 bases not matched to a gene. The CDR3 totals 13 residues. CDR3 nucleotide sequence: TGTGCCAGCAAACAGGGGACCCTGACTGAAGCTTTCTTT. Protein: CASKQGTLTEAFF.

The chain joins TRBV3-1 (or the pseudogene TRBV3-2) to TRBJ1-4; D perhaps matches TRBD1 (6 bases). V dropped 3 bases and J dropped 8 bases, with 10 bases sitting between them. The germline gives CDR1 LGHDT, CDR2 YNNKEL (reference sequence). The CDR3 has 13 residues. CDR3 DNA: TGTGCCAGCAGCCAGGGGGCTTGGGAAAAACTGTTTTTT. It translates to CASSQGAWEKLFF.

The table lists this clone with a count of one. The chain is built from TRBV19 and TRBJ1-1; D may be TRBD1 (6 bases). Germline CDR1 and CDR2: LNHDA and SQIVND (reference sequence). V lost 1 base to trimming and J lost 1 base, with 19 bases between them. The CDR3 extends over 18 amino acids. This CDR3 reads CASSIGVGGATRNTEAFF. The CDR3 nucleotides are TGTGCCAGTAGTATAGGCGTAGGGGGGGCGACTCGGAACACTGAAGCTTTCTTT.

The chain combines TRBV13 with TRBJ1-5, with D possibly matching TRBD1 (6 bases). CDR1 is PRHDT, CDR2 FYEKMQ, per germline (reference sequence). The ends were cut back, 9 bases at V and 4 bases at J, with 13 bases in the middle. The CDR3 is made up of 13 amino acids. The CDR3 DNA follows: TGTGCCAGAGGGGGGGCGATTAATCAGCCCCAGCATTTT. Translating gives CARGGAINQPQHF.

V and J are TRBV5-6 and TRBJ2-2; 7 nucleotides match TRBD1. The CDR3 spans 16 residues. With V trimmed by 1 base and J by 1 base, 4 bases remained unmatched. Germline assignment: CDR1 SGHDT and CDR2 YYEEEE. The CDR3 region is CASSLWGQKNTGELFF. Here the CDR3 DNA reads TGTGCCAGCAGCTTGTGGGGACAGAAGAACACCGGGGAGCTGTTTTTT.

The chain links TRBV6-1 to TRBJ2-5; 7 nucleotides match TRBD1. This CDR3 contains 15 residues. J was trimmed by 2 bases and V by 3 bases; bases with no gene match: 6. Germline CDR1 is MNHNS and CDR2 is SASEGT. This CDR3 is CASSDPWGQQETQYF. In DNA, the CDR3 is TGTGCCAGCAGTGACCCATGGGGACAGCAAGAGACCCAGTACTTC.

This chain joins TRBV12-3 or TRBV12-4 and TRBJ1-6; 7 nucleotides align to TRBD1. The CDR3 contains 13 residues. V dropped 7 bases and J dropped 11; count of bases not matched to a gene: 8. CDR3 sequence (DNA): TGTGCCAGCAACTCGGGACAGAGGACACCCCTCCACTTT. It yields the protein CASNSGQRTPLHF.

The CDR3, as DNA: TGTGCCAGCAGCTTAGTACAGGGGGCGGCCTATGGCTACACCTTC. Protein product: CASSLVQGAAYGYTF. This chain links TRBV7-9 with TRBJ1-2; 9 bases match TRBD1. CDR3 size: 15 residues. In germline, CDR1 is SEHNR, CDR2 FQNEAQ (reference sequence). After removal of 1 base from V and 4 bases from J, the junction contained 4 bases not matched to a gene. Full variable domain (missing parts from reference TRBV7-9 and TRBJ1-2): DTGVSQNPRHKITKRGQNVTFRCDPISEHNRLYWYRQTLGQGPEFLTYFQNEAQLEKSRLLSDRFSAERPKGSFSTLEIQRTEQGDSAMYLCASSLVQGAAYGYTFGSGTRLTVV.

This clone was seen more than once but under ten times. J is TRBJ2-1 and V is TRBV5-1; the D gene is possibly TRBD1 (7 bases). Looked up from germline, CDR1 is SGHRS and CDR2 is YFSETQ. V was clipped by 4 bases and J by 6 bases, with 17 bases between them. CDR3 size: 15 residues. Written as DNA, the CDR3 is TGCGCCAGCAGCATGAATTCAGGGGGGAGCAATGAGCAGTTCTTC. Translated, it gives CASSMNSGGSNEQFF. The entire variable domain, with the rest obtained from reference TRBV5-1 and TRBJ2-1, is as follows: KAGVTQTPRYLIKTRGQQVTLSCSPISGHRSVSWYQQTPGQGLQFLFEYFSETQRNKGNFPGRFSGRQFSNSRSEMNVSTLELGDSALYLCASSMNSGGSNEQFFGPGTRLTVL.

The V gene is TRBV6-5, the J gene TRBJ2-2, with TRBD1 as a possible D gene (6 bases). The V gene lost 11 bases and the J gene lost 1 base, with 17 bases spanning the gap. Germline V gives CDR1 MNHEY, CDR2 SVGAGI. This CDR3 region has 15 residues. For the CDR3, the DNA is TGTGCCGGGGGCTACGGGACGGAGAACACCGGGGAGCTGTTTTTT. Protein product: CAGGYGTENTGELFF.

The rearrangement links TRBV19 to TRBJ1-1; weak D call: TRBD1 (6 bases). Germline V gives CDR1 LNHDA, CDR2 SQIVND (reference sequence). This CDR3 region has 14 residues. The V end was cut by 2 bases, the J end by 3 bases, with 10 bases between. The CDR3 spells CASSIPAGDTEAFF. CDR3 DNA: TGTGCCAGTAGTATACCGGCAGGGGACACTGAAGCTTTCTTT.

V gene TRBV4-1 combines with J gene TRBJ1-3, with 7 bases lining up with TRBD1. Germline lookup yields CDR1 MGHRA and CDR2 YSYEKL. There are 15 residues in the CDR3. Losses at the gene ends were 3 bases for V and 2 bases for J; bases not matched to a gene: 4. The CDR3 protein is CASSHADRAGNTIYF. The CDR3 DNA follows: TGCGCCAGCAGCCACGCTGACAGGGCTGGAAACACCATATATTTT.

The chain links TRBV5-1 to TRBJ2-7; D possibly corresponds to TRBD1 (6 bases). Trimming removed 8 bases at V and 4 bases at J, with 25 bases between. CDR3 length equals 16 residues. Germline V CDR1 and CDR2: SGHRS, YFSETQ. The CDR3 here is CASTPSPGARSYEQYF. CDR3 nucleotides: TGCGCCAGTACACCCTCCCCAGGGGCGAGGAGTTACGAGCAGTACTTC. Together with reference TRBV5-1 and TRBJ2-7, the CDR3 gives the full variable domain: KAGVTQTPRYLIKTRGQQVTLSCSPISGHRSVSWYQQTPGQGLQFLFEYFSETQRNKGNFPGRFSGRQFSNSRSEMNVSTLELGDSALYLCASTPSPGARSYEQYFGPGTRLTVT.

The chain is built from TRBV7-9 and TRBJ2-1; D might be TRBD2 (5 bases). CDR3 length: 16 residues. V lost 5 bases and J 0 bases, leaving 14 bases between the germline ends. Germline assignment: CDR1 SEHNR and CDR2 FQNEAQ (reference sequence). The CDR3 bases are TGTGCCAGCAGCCCCGCCGGGATGAGCTCCTACAATGAGCAGTTCTTC. This codes for CASSPAGMSSYNEQFF. The whole variable domain, filled in from reference TRBV7-9 and TRBJ2-1, reads DTGVSQNPRHKITKRGQNVTFRCDPISEHNRLYWYRQTLGQGPEFLTYFQNEAQLEKSRLLSDRFSAERPKGSFSTLEIQRTEQGDSAMYLCASSPAGMSSYNEQFFGPGTRLTVL.